These 25 T cell receptor beta chains were sequenced from one sample in a study of control samples from healthy donors and cancer patients. Using immunoSEQ multiplex PCR, the repertoire was profiled, and TCRdb retains in-frame clones only, with some absent. The table has fewer than 200,000 clones, about 94% seen once. The sample taken for sequencing was PBMCs. The origin of the receptors is a man aged 55 to 70 with colorectal cancer.

The gene calls are TRBV5-1 and TRBJ2-7; D is possibly TRBD1 or TRBD2 (5 bases each). CDR1 is SGHRS, CDR2 YFSETQ, per germline. This CDR3 comprises 13 residues. Trimming stripped 5 bases from V and 2 bases from J, with 11 bases between. The CDR3 DNA reads TGCGCCAGCAGGAGGGGCCAGGCCTACGAGCAGTACTTC. Its translation is CASRRGQAYEQYF.

This clone appeared once. This chain joins TRBV19 and TRBJ2-1; 7 bases agree with TRBD1. The CDR3 covers 14 residues. J gave up 1 base and V 6 bases, and 3 bases lay outside the gene matches. Per germline, CDR1 LNHDA and CDR2 SQIVND (reference sequence). DNA for the CDR3: TGTGCCAGTAGCACAGGGGTATCCTACAATGAGCAGTTCTTC. Translating gives CASSTGVSYNEQFF. Using reference TRBV19 and TRBJ2-1 for the parts outside the CDR3, the full variable domain is DGGITQSPKYLFRKEGQNVTLSCEQNLNHDAMYWYRQDPGQGLRLIYYSQIVNDFQKGDIAEGYSVSREKKESFPLTVTSAQKNPTAFYLCASSTGVSYNEQFFGPGTRLTVL.

V usage is TRBV6-2 or TRBV6-3 and J usage is TRBJ2-1; unclear D gene. The germline V gene encodes CDR1 MNHEY and CDR2 SVGEGT. The V end lost 4 bases, the J end lost 6 bases, and 13 bases lay between the germline ends. This CDR3 region has 14 residues. The CDR3 is CASSSPVRGNEQFF. The CDR3 region has the DNA TGTGCCAGCAGTTCCCCTGTCCGCGGCAATGAGCAGTTCTTC.

This sequence joins TRBV11-2 and TRBJ2-1; D is unresolved. From germline, CDR1 is SGHAT and CDR2 FQNNGV. The CDR3 is made up of 11 amino acids. Trimming left V 1 base short and J 10 bases short, with 5 bases between. The DNA for the CDR3 is TGTGCCAGCAGCTTAGGCATAGAGCAGTTCTTC. It encodes CASSLGIEQFF. The entire variable domain, with the rest obtained from reference TRBV11-2 and TRBJ2-1, is as follows: EAGVAQSPRYKIIEKRQSVAFWCNPISGHATLYWYQQILGQGPKLLIQFQNNGVVDDSQLPKDRFSAERLKGVDSTLKIQPAKLEDSAVYLCASSLGIEQFFGPGTRLTVL.

The genes are TRBV3-1 (or the pseudogene TRBV3-2) and TRBJ1-1, with 11 bases matching TRBD1. The length of the CDR3 is 16 residues. The V gene's germline CDR1 is LGHDT and CDR2 YNNKEL (reference sequence). The ends lost 3 bases at V and 7 bases at J; junction bases unmatched: 10. CDR3 DNA sequence: TGTGCCAGCAGCCAGAACCTGGGGGGGACAGGGGGTGAAGCTTTCTTT. Residues: CASSQNLGGTGGEAFF.

V gene TRBV12-3 or TRBV12-4 combines with J gene TRBJ2-7; D uncertain. CDR3 length equals 13 residues. Trimming cost V 6 bases and J 1 base, with 10 bases left between them. This CDR3 reads CASRSQVSYEQYF. CDR3 nucleotides: TGTGCCAGCAGATCTCAGGTATCCTACGAGCAGTACTTC.

This chain's CDR3 is CASSVTSGTTYEQYF. Written as DNA, the CDR3 is TGCGCCAGCAGCGTAACTAGCGGGACCACCTACGAGCAGTACTTC. The chain employs TRBV5-1 and TRBJ2-7; TRBD2 matches at 10 bases. The CDR3 length is 15 residues. The ends lost 4 bases at V and 2 bases at J; junction bases unmatched: 6. Germline V lookup: CDR1 SGHRS, CDR2 YFSETQ.

The genes are TRBV7-2 and TRBJ2-6; D is undetermined. V gave up 1 base and J gave up 1 base, with 2 bases separating them. This CDR3 is built from 14 residues. CDR1 is SGHTA and CDR2 is FQGNSA in the germline V gene. CDR3 DNA sequence: TGTGCCAGCAGCTTAGGGTCTGGGGCCAACGTCCTGACTTTC. This encodes CASSLGSGANVLTF.

This clone has a handful of counts. The chain recombines TRBV5-1 with TRBJ1-6; a weak D match, TRBD1 (5 bases). This CDR3 contains 16 residues. V lost 0 bases and J lost 9, with 16 bases in between. The V gene's germline CDR1 is SGHRS and CDR2 YFSETQ. DNA of the CDR3: TGCGCCAGCAGCTTGGCGGGGCTTGACGTAGGTTCACCCCTCCACTTT. Encoded protein: CASSLAGLDVGSPLHF.

As for this clone: Distinct nucleotide sequences in the sample also encode this CDR3. The chain couples TRBV7-2 to TRBJ2-7; 9 bases are shared with TRBD1. Germline CDR1 reads SGHTA; CDR2 reads FQGNSA. This CDR3 comprises 13 residues. V shed 5 bases, J shed 4 bases, and the junction held 3 bases outside the gene matches. CDR3 coding DNA: TGTGCCAGCAGCCCTGGGACAGGGTACGAGCAGTACTTC. It encodes CASSPGTGYEQYF. Filled out from reference TRBV7-2 and TRBJ2-7, the complete variable domain reads GAGVSQSPSNKVTEKGKDVELRCDPISGHTALYWYRQSLGQGLEFLIYFQGNSAPDKSGLPSDRFSAERTGGSVSTLTIQRTQQEDSAVYLCASSPGTGYEQYFGPGTRLTVT.

The chain uses TRBV3-1 (or the pseudogene TRBV3-2) and TRBJ2-7; D is perhaps TRBD1 or TRBD2 (5 bases each). Germline V gives CDR1 LGHDT, CDR2 YNNKEL (reference sequence). Trimming removed 4 bases at V and 1 base at J, with 17 bases between. The CDR3 totals 16 residues. CDR3 region: CASSLLPGTGSYEQYF. In nucleotides, the CDR3 is TGTGCCAGCAGCCTCCTACCCGGGACCGGTTCCTACGAGCAGTACTTC.

This sequence joins TRBV6-1 and TRBJ1-5; D may be TRBD1 (5 bases). The CDR3 is made up of 16 amino acids. The V end was cut by 4 bases, the J end by 3 bases, with 16 bases between. The germline V gene encodes CDR1 MNHNS and CDR2 SASEGT. The chain's CDR3 is CASSGGEQVANQPQHF. The CDR3 nucleotides are TGTGCCAGCAGTGGGGGGGAGCAGGTCGCCAATCAGCCCCAGCATTTT.

The chain uses TRBV2 and TRBJ1-4; 12 nucleotides agree with TRBD1. The CDR3 spans 13 residues. Germline loops: CDR1 SNHLY, CDR2 FYNNEI. Losses at the gene ends were 9 bases for V and 10 bases for J; bases not matched to a gene: 6. CDR3 amino acids: CASTGTGGGKLFF. CDR3 bases: TGTGCCAGTACCGGGACAGGGGGCGGAAAACTGTTTTTT.

This rearrangement joins TRBV5-1 to TRBJ1-2, with D perhaps TRBD1 (5 bases). Germline assignment: CDR1 SGHRS and CDR2 YFSETQ. V was cut by 4 bases and J by 3 bases, with 13 bases left in between. CDR3 length: 14 amino acids. The chain's CDR3 is CASSPTGTDYGYTF. CDR3 sequence (DNA): TGCGCCAGCAGCCCTACCGGGACGGACTATGGCTACACCTTC.

The chain uses TRBV7-2 and TRBJ2-7; D not certain. The CDR3 totals 13 residues. Trimming left V 2 bases short and J 2 bases short, with 7 bases between. CDR1 and CDR2 (germline): SGHTA, FQGNSA. This CDR3 reads CASSLSGAYEQYF. The CDR3 region has the DNA TGTGCCAGCAGCTTATCTGGCGCCTACGAGCAGTACTTC.

The CDR3 sequence is CASSERGGETQYF. The CDR3 bases are TGCGCCAGCAGTGAAAGGGGGGGAGAGACCCAGTACTTC. V is TRBV10-1 and J is TRBJ2-5; D may be TRBD2 (7 bases). The CDR3 covers 13 residues. V dropped 3 bases and J dropped 4 bases, with 9 bases sitting between them. CDR1 and CDR2 (germline): WNHNN, SYGVQD (reference sequence).

The J gene is TRBJ2-3, the V gene TRBV2, with 11 bases that match TRBD2. Per the germline V gene, CDR1 is SNHLY and CDR2 is FYNNEI. Trimming took 7 bases from V and 0 from J; bases not matched to a gene: 3. The CDR3 covers 15 residues. The CDR3 coding sequence is TGTGCCAGCATGACTAGCGGGGCTAGCACAGATACGCAGTATTTT. It translates to CASMTSGASTDTQYF.

This CDR3 reads CASSYDRGGTEAFF. Written as DNA, the CDR3 is TGTGCCAGCAGTTACGACAGGGGGGGCACTGAAGCTTTCTTT. The J gene is TRBJ1-1, the V gene TRBV6-2 or TRBV6-3; 9 positions match TRBD1. V shed 2 bases, J shed 4 bases, and the junction held 2 bases outside the gene matches. This CDR3 spans 14 amino acids. Germline-derived CDR1 and CDR2 are MNHEY and SVGEGT.

V is TRBV4-2 and J is TRBJ2-3; D uncertain. This CDR3 is 11 amino acids long. V lost 3 bases and J 2 bases, leaving 0 bases between the germline ends. The germline V gene has CDR1 LGHNA and CDR2 YNFKEQ. Written as DNA, the CDR3 is TGTGCCAGCAGCCACACAGATACGCAGTATTTT. Translation: CASSHTDTQYF.

The chain is built from TRBV15 and TRBJ1-3; 8 nucleotides match TRBD1. CDR3 length: 16 amino acids. With 0 bases clipped from V and 1 base from J, the junction kept 2 bases outside the gene matches. In germline, CDR1 is LNHNV, CDR2 YYDKDF (reference sequence). Here the CDR3 reads CATSRERQGSGNTIYF. CDR3 DNA: TGTGCCACCAGCAGAGAAAGACAGGGGTCTGGAAACACCATATATTTT.

The chain couples TRBV9 to TRBJ2-3; D call uncertain. The CDR3 length is 13 residues. CDR1 and CDR2 from the germline V gene are SGDLS and YYNGEE. V lost 1 base, J lost 2 bases, and 5 bases lay in between. The CDR3 nucleotides are TGTGCCAGCAGCGTATTACCCACAGATACGCAGTATTTT. Its protein is CASSVLPTDTQYF.

This chain uses TRBV3-1 (or the pseudogene TRBV3-2) with TRBJ2-3, with no clear D. Germline V gene lookup returns CDR1 LGHDT and CDR2 YNNKEL (reference sequence). The ends were cut back, 1 base at V and 8 bases at J, with 10 bases in the middle. This CDR3 is 13 amino acids long. As DNA, the CDR3 is TGTGCCAGCAGCCAAGGCGTAGATGGTACGCAGTATTTT. Residues: CASSQGVDGTQYF.

This chain links TRBV27 with TRBJ2-2, with a weak D call TRBD1 (6 bases). The CDR3 has 17 residues. Trimming left V 7 bases short and J 5 bases short, with 23 bases between. CDR1 and CDR2 (germline): MNHEY, SMNVEV (reference sequence). In nucleotides, the CDR3 is TGTGCCAGCACCGGAAGTCGGACAGCACGTTTGACCGGGGAGCTGTTTTTT. This translates into CASTGSRTARLTGELFF.

V gene TRBV7-8 combines with J gene TRBJ2-3; D is perhaps TRBD2 (6 bases). The V and J ends lost 5 bases and 3 bases respectively, with 6 bases between them. Germline lookup yields CDR1 SGHVS and CDR2 FQNEAQ. The CDR3 has 12 residues. DNA of the CDR3: TGTGCCAGCAGCCGGGGGACAGATACGCAGTATTTT. Amino acid sequence: CASSRGTDTQYF.

This chain connects TRBV28 to TRBJ1-2, with 7 nucleotides matching TRBD1. The CDR3 consists of 14 residues. The junction had 9 bases not matched to a gene; V was cut back by 3 bases and J by 8 bases. The V gene's germline CDR1 is MDHEN and CDR2 SYDVKM. As DNA, the CDR3 is TGTGCCAGCAGTTTCCCTGACAGGGTTCGGGGCTACACCTTC. Translated, it gives CASSFPDRVRGYTF.